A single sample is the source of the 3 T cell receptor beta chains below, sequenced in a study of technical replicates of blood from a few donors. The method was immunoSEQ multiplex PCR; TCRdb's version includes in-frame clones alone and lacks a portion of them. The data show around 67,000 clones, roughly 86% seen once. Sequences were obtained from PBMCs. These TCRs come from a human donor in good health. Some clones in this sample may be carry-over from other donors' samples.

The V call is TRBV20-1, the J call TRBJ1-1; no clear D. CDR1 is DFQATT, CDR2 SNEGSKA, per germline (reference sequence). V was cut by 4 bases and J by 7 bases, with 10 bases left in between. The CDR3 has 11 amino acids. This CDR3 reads CSATRQIEAFF. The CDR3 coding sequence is TGCAGTGCTACGAGGCAGATTGAAGCTTTCTTT.

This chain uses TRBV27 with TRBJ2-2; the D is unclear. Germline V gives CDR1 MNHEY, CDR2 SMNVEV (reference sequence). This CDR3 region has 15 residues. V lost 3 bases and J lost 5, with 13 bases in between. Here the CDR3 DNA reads TGTGCCAGCAGTTTTTCCGGCAGACTTACCGGGGAGCTGTTTTTT. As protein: CASSFSGRLTGELFF.

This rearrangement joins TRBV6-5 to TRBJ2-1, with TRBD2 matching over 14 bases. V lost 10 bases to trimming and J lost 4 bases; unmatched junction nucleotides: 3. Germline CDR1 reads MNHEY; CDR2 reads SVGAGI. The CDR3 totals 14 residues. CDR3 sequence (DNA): TGTGCCACCGGACTAGCGGGAGGATACAATGAGCAGTTCTTC. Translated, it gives CATGLAGGYNEQFF.